This T cell receptor (beta chain) stems from a study of blood T cell repertoires in COVID-19. For the study at large: Sites across the United States, Italy and Spain contributed samples from acute and convalescent COVID-19. PBMCs, B-cell-depleted T cells, or T cells provided the cDNA or gDNA that made up the material.

The V gene lost 0 bases and the J gene lost 5 bases, with 16 bases spanning the gap. The germline V gene encodes CDR1 MGHRA and CDR2 YSYEKL. The CDR3 runs to 16 residues. Original analysis: How many nucleated cells were present was estimated from reference gene primer amplification. Profiling relied on immunoSEQ multiplex PCR, and the TCRdb table lists in-frame clones only, not all of them. The DNA was the basis for D and trimming; V, J and clone size are from that table. The table records roughly 190,000 clones, about 90% of them present only once. The TCR comes from a woman aged 55-75 years with COVID-19, enrolled during active disease. The chain has TRBV4-1 and TRBJ1-1, with D maybe TRBD1 (6 bases). The sample taken for sequencing was peripheral blood. The CDR3 reads CASSQEAGGGPTEAFF. DNA for the CDR3: TGCGCCAGCAGCCAAGAAGCTGGGGGGGGGCCTACTGAAGCTTTCTTT.